The 20 T cell receptor beta chains listed next were all sequenced from one sample in a study of blood T cell repertoires in COVID-19. Profiled with immunoSEQ multiplex PCR; TCRdb holds only in-frame clones, not every one. The sample consists of approximately 350,000 clones, around 91% of them appearing once. Sequencing was done on a sample of peripheral blood. The source of these receptors is a woman younger than 35 who had recovered from COVID-19.

This chain connects TRBV19 to TRBJ1-1, with D possibly matching TRBD1 (6 bases). CDR3 length equals 14 residues. Looked up from germline, CDR1 is LNHDA and CDR2 is SQIVND (reference sequence). Deletions cut 3 bases from V and 8 bases from J, with 16 bases between. This CDR3 is CASSIPESQGEAFF. DNA of the CDR3: TGTGCCAGTAGTATCCCTGAATCTCAGGGGGAAGCTTTCTTT.

The genes are TRBV28 and TRBJ2-5, with no clear D. CDR1 is MDHEN and CDR2 is SYDVKM in the germline V gene. V was clipped by 5 bases and J by 5 bases, with 12 bases between them. The CDR3 length is 13 residues. The CDR3 coding sequence is TGTGCCAGCAGTGATGGCCCCATGGAGACCCAGTACTTC. Translating gives CASSDGPMETQYF.

The sample holds one count of this clone. This chain joins TRBV27 and TRBJ2-5; D possibly corresponds to TRBD2 (5 bases). The CDR3 loop spans 16 amino acids. Between the trimmed V and J ends, which lost 3 bases and 4 bases, there was a span of 18 bases. CDR1 is MNHEY and CDR2 is SMNVEV in the germline V gene (reference sequence). DNA of the CDR3: TGTGCCAGCAGTTTTAAGGCGGGCACAAAGTTAGAGACCCAGTACTTC. This sequence encodes CASSFKAGTKLETQYF.

J is TRBJ1-5 and V is TRBV10-1; 9 nucleotides agree with TRBD1. Germline CDR1 and CDR2: WNHNN and SYGVQD (reference sequence). The CDR3 is 15 amino acids. V was clipped by 2 bases and J by 5 bases; unmatched bases: 4. This chain's CDR3 is CASSETGTGHQPQHF. Here the CDR3 DNA reads TGCGCCAGCAGTGAGACCGGGACAGGGCATCAGCCCCAGCATTTT.

The chain is built from TRBV24-1 and TRBJ1-1; 9 nucleotides line up with TRBD1. Looked up from germline, CDR1 is KGHDR and CDR2 is SFDVKD. The CDR3 is 13 amino acids. Trimming removed 3 bases from V and 9 bases from J; junction bases left unmatched: 4. CDR3 nucleotide sequence: TGTGCCACCAGTGATCCAGGACAGGGGAAAGCTTTCTTT. Translated: CATSDPGQGKAFF.

This chain joins TRBV7-9 and TRBJ1-1; D is possibly TRBD1 (5 bases). CDR1 is SEHNR and CDR2 is FQNEAQ in the germline V gene (reference sequence). The CDR3 covers 13 residues. Trimming took off 3 bases at V and 3 bases at J, with 8 bases between the two ends. The CDR3 here is CASSFDSYTEAFF. The CDR3 nucleotides read TGTGCCAGCAGCTTTGACAGTTACACTGAAGCTTTCTTT.

The chain recombines TRBV11-2 with TRBJ1-2; D is ambiguous. CDR1 is SGHAT, CDR2 FQNNGV, per germline. V lost 6 bases to trimming and J lost 4 bases, with 12 bases between them. There are 13 residues in the CDR3. The CDR3 region has the DNA TGTGCCAGCAGTAGTCCCGGGAGCTATGGCTACACCTTC. Its translation: CASSSPGSYGYTF.

In this sample, this clone turned up once. The chain is built from TRBV5-1 and TRBJ2-7, with 10 bases that match TRBD2. The germline CDR1 and CDR2 sequences are SGHRS and YFSETQ. The V segment lost 2 bases and the J segment 5 bases; nucleotides outside the gene matches: 4. The CDR3 sequence is 14 residues long. The CDR3 here is CASSLAGGPHEQYV. In nucleotides, the CDR3 is TGCGCCAGCAGCTTAGCGGGAGGGCCCCACGAGCAGTACGTC.

In DNA, the CDR3 is TGTGCCAGTAAGAGCTCTGGAAACACCATATATTTT. This gives the protein CASKSSGNTIYF. V and J are TRBV6-5 and TRBJ1-3, with D unresolved. The V and J ends lost 9 bases and 0 bases respectively, with 6 bases between them. CDR1 and CDR2 from the germline V gene are MNHEY and SVGAGI. This CDR3 region has 12 residues.

The chain has TRBV9 and TRBJ1-1; 9 bases fit TRBD1. Germline trimming cut 0 bases from V and 2 bases from J; bases unmatched to any gene: 2. Germline V gene data show CDR1 as SGDLS and CDR2 as YYNGEE. The CDR3 is made up of 15 amino acids. The CDR3 here is CASSVEGQGNTEAFF. The CDR3 coding sequence is TGTGCCAGCAGCGTAGAGGGACAGGGAAACACTGAAGCTTTCTTT.

V and J are TRBV5-5 and TRBJ1-1; a weak D match, TRBD1 (5 bases). Trimming stripped 1 base from V and 11 bases from J, with 18 bases between. Germline-derived CDR1 and CDR2 are SGHKS and YYEKEE (reference sequence). The CDR3 consists of 14 residues. The CDR3 region has the DNA TGTGCCAGCAGCTTGTTTTCCAGGGAGGGAGTGGCTTTCTTT. Protein: CASSLFSREGVAFF.

The rearrangement links TRBV29-1 to TRBJ1-3, with a tentative D call TRBD1 (5 bases). Germline V gene sequence: CDR1 SQVTM, CDR2 ANQGSEA. The V end was cut by 7 bases, the J end by 2 bases, with 12 bases between. The CDR3 length is 13 residues. The CDR3 DNA reads TGCAGCGGTTCGGGGGTACCTGGAAACACCATATATTTT. Translating gives CSGSGVPGNTIYF.

V and J are TRBV18 and TRBJ1-1, with a weak D call TRBD1 (6 bases). V was pared by 1 base and J by 1 base, with 13 bases between. Per germline, CDR1 KGHSH and CDR2 LQKENI. The CDR3 loop spans 16 amino acids. The CDR3 protein is CASSPLPLDRNTEAFF. In DNA, the CDR3 is TGTGCCAGCTCACCACTACCTCTGGACAGGAACACTGAAGCTTTCTTT.

The chain combines TRBV5-1 with TRBJ2-4, with TRBD1 matching over 10 bases. Germline V gene lookup returns CDR1 SGHRS and CDR2 YFSETQ. This CDR3 has 18 amino acids. Losses at the gene ends were 4 bases for V and 9 bases for J; bases not matched to a gene: 19. In DNA form, the CDR3 reads TGCGCCAGCAGCCTTACGACCTCGACAGGGGGCATCGGAACCATTCAGTACTTC. Translation gives CASSLTTSTGGIGTIQYF.

The chain joins TRBV30 to TRBJ1-2, with unresolved D. There are 15 residues in the CDR3. CDR1 is GTSNPN, CDR2 SVGIG, per germline (reference sequence). Trimming took 0 bases from V and 2 from J, leaving 13 bases between them. The CDR3 bases are TGTGCCTGGAGTGTACCCGGGATCAAGAACTATGGCTACACCTTC. Protein sequence: CAWSVPGIKNYGYTF.

The chain uses TRBV12-2 and TRBJ2-2; TRBD2, the table's D call, was not compared with the DNA. TRBV12-2 is a pseudogene. The CDR3 runs to 17 residues. CDR3 protein: CASRLWEEKTNTGELFF. The CDR3, as DNA: TGTGCAAGTCGCTTATGGGAGGAGAAGACGAACACCGGGGAGCTGTTTTTT.

Remarks on this clone: A much larger clone sits a single nucleotide away, making a read error possible. The CDR3 here is CASSTDSYGYTF. The CDR3 nucleotides read TGTGCCAGCAGCACCGACAGCTATGGCTACACCTTC. The rearrangement joins TRBV21-1 to TRBJ1-2; the table's D gene call, TRBD1, was not cross checked with the DNA. TRBV21-1 is deemed a pseudogene. This CDR3 comprises 12 residues.

CDR3 in amino acids: CAIGTSGSRNEQFF. The CDR3 region has the DNA TGTGCCATCGGGACTAGCGGGAGTAGAAATGAGCAGTTCTTC. The chain joins TRBV10-3 to TRBJ2-1; 14 nucleotides align to TRBD2. There are 14 residues in the CDR3. J was trimmed by 7 bases and V by 8 bases; bases with no gene match: 4. Germline V CDR1 and CDR2: ENHRY, SYGVKD.

Here the CDR3 DNA reads TGTGCCAGCAGTTACGACGGGGGGACAGGGAGTAAGCTGTTTTTT. This gives the protein CASSYDGGTGSKLFF. The rearrangement links TRBV6-6 to TRBJ2-2; TRBD1 agrees at 9 bases. The CDR3 runs 15 residues. J gave up 12 bases and V 2 bases, and 10 bases lay outside the gene matches. Germline-derived CDR1 and CDR2 are MNHNY and SVGAGI (reference sequence).

The chain combines TRBV5-6 with TRBJ1-5; D not resolved. Germline CDR1 reads SGHDT; CDR2 reads YYEEEE. The CDR3 consists of 16 residues. The V and J ends lost 3 bases and 3 bases respectively, with 16 bases between them. In DNA form, the CDR3 reads TGTGCCAGCAGCTATTGGAGGCCTTTGAACAATCAGCCCCAGCATTTT. Translation: CASSYWRPLNNQPQHF.